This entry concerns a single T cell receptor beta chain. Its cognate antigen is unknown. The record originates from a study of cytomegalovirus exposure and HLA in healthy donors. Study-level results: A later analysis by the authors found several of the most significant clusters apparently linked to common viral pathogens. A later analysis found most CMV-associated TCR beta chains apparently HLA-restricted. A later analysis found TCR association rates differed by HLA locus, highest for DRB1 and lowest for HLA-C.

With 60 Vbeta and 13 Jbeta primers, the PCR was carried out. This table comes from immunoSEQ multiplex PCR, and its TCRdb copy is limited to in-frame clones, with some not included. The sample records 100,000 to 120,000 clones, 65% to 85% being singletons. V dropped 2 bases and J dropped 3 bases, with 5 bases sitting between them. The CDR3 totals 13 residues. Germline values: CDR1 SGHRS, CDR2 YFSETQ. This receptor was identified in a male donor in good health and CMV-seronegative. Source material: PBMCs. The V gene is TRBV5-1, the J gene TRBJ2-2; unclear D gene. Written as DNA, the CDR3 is TGCGCCAGCAGCTTTGGAGACACCGGGGAGCTGTTTTTT. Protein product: CASSFGDTGELFF.